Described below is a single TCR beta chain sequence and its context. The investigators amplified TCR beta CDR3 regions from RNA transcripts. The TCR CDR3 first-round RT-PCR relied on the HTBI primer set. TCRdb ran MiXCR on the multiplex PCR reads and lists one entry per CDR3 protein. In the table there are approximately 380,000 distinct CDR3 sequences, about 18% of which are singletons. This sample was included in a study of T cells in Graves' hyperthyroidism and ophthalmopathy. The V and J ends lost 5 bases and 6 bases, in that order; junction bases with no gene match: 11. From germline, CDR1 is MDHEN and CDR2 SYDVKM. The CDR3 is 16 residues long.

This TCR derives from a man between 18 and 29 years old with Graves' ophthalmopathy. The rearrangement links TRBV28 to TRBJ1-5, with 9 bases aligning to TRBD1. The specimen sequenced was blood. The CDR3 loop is CASSRPGTGFGQPQHF. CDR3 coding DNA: TGTGCCAGCAGTCGCCCCGGGACAGGGTTTGGTCAGCCCCAGCATTTT.